This T cell receptor beta chain was observed in a study of beta chain features in type 1 diabetes. Study-wide results and caveats: Patients with Type 1 diabetes showed moderately but significantly shorter TCRB CDR3s in all four CD4+ subsets.

Notes on this clone: What it binds is unknown.

As every portion of the isolated RNA was reverse transcribed, the sequencing read expressed TCRB transcripts. Sequenced naive, central memory and regulatory T cell samples produced an average of about 3.57 million reads. Clones were read by immunoSEQ multiplex PCR, and TCRdb kept only the in-frame ones, dropping some. The table shows 350,000 or so clones, with 20% occurring only once. Purity (above 95%) was reached by all sorted populations. This TCR was recovered from a woman between 18 and 30 years old in good health. Sequenced material: naive CD4+ T cells from blood.

CDR3 DNA sequence: TGCGCCAGCAGCCTGGGACAAGAGGGTTACTATGGCTACACCTTC. This gives the protein CASSLGQEGYYGYTF. The chain uses TRBV5-1 and TRBJ1-2, with a tentative D call TRBD1 (6 bases). The V gene lost 4 bases and the J gene lost 3 bases, with 16 bases spanning the gap. This CDR3 contains 15 residues. Germline CDR1 reads SGHRS; CDR2 reads YFSETQ. Combining the CDR3 with reference TRBV5-1 and TRBJ1-2 gives the whole variable domain KAGVTQTPRYLIKTRGQQVTLSCSPISGHRSVSWYQQTPGQGLQFLFEYFSETQRNKGNFPGRFSGRQFSNSRSEMNVSTLELGDSALYLCASSLGQEGYYGYTFGSGTRLTVV.